These 2 T cell receptor beta chains came from one sample sequenced in a study of PD-1 blockade in classical Hodgkin lymphoma. The patients all showed relapse after autologous stem cell transplantation, while their brentuximab vedotin exposure varied. Assay: immunoSEQ multiplex PCR; the TCRdb copy retains only in-frame clones and omits some. The table has approximately 73,000 clones, around 93% seen once. This specimen consisted of peripheral blood mononuclear cells (PBMCs), obtained at baseline. The origin of the receptors is a human donor with classical Hodgkin lymphoma.

On this clone itself: Additional DNA sequences in this sample encode the identical CDR3. The chain is built from TRBV27 and TRBJ1-5, with no clear D. Germline lookup yields CDR1 MNHEY and CDR2 SMNVEV (reference sequence). The CDR3 runs 12 residues. V shed 3 bases and J shed 4 bases, with 4 bases lying between them. In DNA, the CDR3 is TGTGCCAGCAGTTTCCCAAATCAGCCCCAGCATTTT. This codes for CASSFPNQPQHF.

This chain joins TRBV10-1 and TRBJ1-1; unclear D gene. Germline CDR1 reads WNHNN; CDR2 reads SYGVQD (reference sequence). There are 11 residues in the CDR3. Trimming left V 6 bases short and J 5 bases short, with 7 bases between. The CDR3 reads CASSDWTEAFF. DNA of the CDR3: TGCGCCAGCAGCGATTGGACTGAAGCTTTCTTT.